The text below deals with one TCR beta chain. The antigen remains unidentified. The assay was carried out at the deep level. 200 to 250 ng DNA, tens of thousands of T cell genomes, went into each sorted-subset replicate PCR. Data came from immunoSEQ multiplex PCR; TCRdb stores just in-frame clones and leaves some out. Of 2 million to 2.5 million clones detected, approximately 95% appear once; the ten largest clones hold over 0.1%. This CDR3 has 14 amino acids. V lost 6 bases, J lost 4 bases, and 10 bases lay in between. Germline loops: CDR1 MNHEY, CDR2 SVGAGI. The record originates from a study of shared clonotypes between healthy human individuals. Study results and caveats: Inspection by rarefaction showed sorted-subset sequencing to be incomplete despite large depth. Generally, naive subsets came out with larger estimated richness than memory subsets.

The clonotype originates from a man aged 18 to 29 in good health. Material for sequencing was naive CD4+ T cells sorted from blood. Described subset: CD45RA+ positively selected. This chain joins TRBV6-5 and TRBJ2-6; D may be TRBD1 (6 bases). CDR3 loop: CASRQGPGANVLTF. DNA for the CDR3: TGTGCCAGCAGACAGGGCCCCGGGGCCAACGTCCTGACTTTC.